In its sample, the clone carrying this T cell receptor beta chain was seen a few times. This entry comes from a study of T cells in localized non-small cell lung cancer. Data came from immunoSEQ multiplex PCR; TCRdb stores just in-frame clones and leaves some out. The profile shows roughly 1,500 clones, roughly a quarter of them singletons. The germline gives CDR1 MGHRA, CDR2 YSYEKL. V was trimmed by 0 bases and J by 8 bases, leaving 13 bases between them. The CDR3 spans 15 residues. This chain links TRBV4-1 with TRBJ1-4; tentative D call: TRBD1 (6 bases). Sequences were derived from normal lung tissue next to the tumor, sampled before any cancer treatment. The receptor was isolated from a man aged 40-75 years with stage II squamous cell lung carcinoma. The CDR3 reads CASSQDWGAREKLFF. The CDR3 region has the DNA TGCGCCAGCAGCCAAGATTGGGGGGCGAGGGAAAAACTGTTTTTT.